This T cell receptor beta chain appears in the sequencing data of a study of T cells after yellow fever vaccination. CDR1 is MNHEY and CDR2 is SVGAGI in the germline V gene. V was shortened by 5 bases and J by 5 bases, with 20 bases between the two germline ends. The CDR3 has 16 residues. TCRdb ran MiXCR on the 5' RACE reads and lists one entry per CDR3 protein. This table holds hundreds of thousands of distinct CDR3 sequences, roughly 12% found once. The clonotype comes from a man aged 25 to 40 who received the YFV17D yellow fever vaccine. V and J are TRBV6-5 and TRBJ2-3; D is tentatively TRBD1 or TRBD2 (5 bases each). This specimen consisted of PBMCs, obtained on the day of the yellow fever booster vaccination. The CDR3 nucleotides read TGTGCCAGCAGTAACCACAGGAGGAGAGGCGGAGATACGCAGTATTTT. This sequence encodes CASSNHRRRGGDTQYF.